This is a list of T cell receptor beta chains from one sample in a study of T cell responses to AZD1222 COVID-19 vaccine. Here immunoSEQ multiplex PCR was the method, and the copy in TCRdb shows in-frame clones only, minus some. This sample carries 70,000 to 100,000 clones, more than 85% of them seen once, and the ten largest clones take less than 4%. The sample in question was peripheral blood, obtained 28 days after the second AZD1222 dose. All receptors come from an adult who received the AZD1222 COVID-19 vaccine. Both conserved end residues are part of each CDR3. D genes are given only for firm matches. Size tells how often a clone was seen (once, few, many) or the class of an expanded clone, and some rows leave it out.

j_call	v_call	d_call	clone_size	cdr3_nt	cdr3_aa
TRBJ1-4	TRBV29-1	NA	NA	TGCGGGCACGGGGAGGCACCTAATGAAAAACTGTTTTTT	CGHGEAPNEKLFF
TRBJ2-3	TRBV4-1	NA	NA	TGCGCCAGCAGCCAAAGGGGGCGGGGGGGCACAGATACGCAGTATTTT	CASSQRGRGGTDTQYF
TRBJ2-2	TRBV5-1	NA	NA	TGCGCCAGCAGCCCACGTGGCCAGAACACCGGGGAGCTGTTTTTT	CASSPRGQNTGELFF
TRBJ2-2	TRBV6-5	NA	NA	TGTGCCAGCAGTTCCCCGGGTCAACTTTTTGGGGAGCTGTTTTTT	CASSSPGQLFGELFF
TRBJ2-1	TRBV15	NA	NA	TGTGCCACCAGCAGAGCTGCCGGGAGCTCCTACAATGAGCAGTTCTTC	CATSRAAGSSYNEQFF
TRBJ2-7	TRBV5-6	NA	NA	TGTGCCAGCAGCTTGGGCAGGGCCTACGAGCAGTACTTC	CASSLGRAYEQYF
TRBJ1-3	TRBV7-9	TRBD1	NA	TGTGCCAGCACCCCTTGGACAGGGGATAGCTCTGGAAACACCATATATTTT	CASTPWTGDSSGNTIYF
TRBJ1-1	TRBV25-1	TRBD1	NA	TGTGCCAGCAGTCAGACGGACAGGAAAGAAGCTTTCTTT	CASSQTDRKEAFF
TRBJ1-1	TRBV10-2	TRBD1	NA	TGCGCCAGCAGTCGGGACAGCTTATTTGAAGCTTTCTTT	CASSRDSLFEAFF
TRBJ2-1	TRBV29-1	NA	NA	TGCAGCGGGGGACATTCTTACAATGAGCAGTTCTTC	CSGGHSYNEQFF
TRBJ1-1	TRBV5-1	TRBD1	NA	TGCGCCAGCAGCTCCGGGACAGGGGCGTCTGCGGCCACTGAAGCTTTCTTT	CASSSGTGASAATEAFF
TRBJ1-2	TRBV7-8	TRBD1	few	TGTGCCAGCAGCAATGGGACAGCACATGGCTACACCTTC	CASSNGTAHGYTF
TRBJ2-5	TRBV9	TRBD2	NA	TGTGCCAGCAGCGTTGGTCAGCGGGGGGGCGTGGAGACCCAGTACTTC	CASSVGQRGGVETQYF
TRBJ1-1	TRBV6-5	NA	few	TGTGCCAGCAGCTTACACGGGACCAACACTGAAGCTTTCTTT	CASSLHGTNTEAFF
TRBJ2-1	TRBV4-2	TRBD1	NA	TGTGCCAGCAGCCGGGGACAGGGCGGGTCGGAGCAGTTCTTC	CASSRGQGGSEQFF
TRBJ1-2	TRBV19	NA	NA	TGTGCCAGTAGTATCTTTGCCGGACGGGCTAACTATGGCTACACCTTC	CASSIFAGRANYGYTF
TRBJ2-1	TRBV4-1	NA	NA	TGCGCCAGCAGTGAGGGGCGGTATGAGCAGTTCTTC	CASSEGRYEQFF
TRBJ1-3	TRBV6-5	NA	NA	TGTGCCAGCAGTTCTTCACGTCGGAACACCATATATTTT	CASSSSRRNTIYF
TRBJ1-1	TRBV9	NA	NA	TGTGCCAGCAGCGTAGGGGGGGTGGACACTGAAGCTTTCTTT	CASSVGGVDTEAFF
TRBJ1-1	TRBV28	NA	NA	TGTGCCAGCAGTGCCTTAGGGGGGACTGAAGCTTTCTTT	CASSALGGTEAFF
TRBJ1-1	TRBV9	TRBD1	once	TGTGCCAGCAGCTCCCGGGACAGCCCTTTGAACACTGAAGCTTTCTTT	CASSSRDSPLNTEAFF
TRBJ2-1	TRBV14	NA	NA	TGTGCCAGCAGCCTCGGATTCGCCAATGAGCAGTTCTTC	CASSLGFANEQFF
TRBJ1-4	TRBV7-2	TRBD1	once	TGTGCCAGCAGCCTTCACCAGGGGGCGGCTAATGAAAAACTGTTTTTT	CASSLHQGAANEKLFF
TRBJ2-3	TRBV4-1	TRBD2	NA	TGCGCCAGCAGTCCTAGCGGGGGGCCACCAGATACGCAGTATTTT	CASSPSGGPPDTQYF
TRBJ1-1	TRBV19	TRBD1	large	TGTGCCAGTCGGAAACAGGGGGGGCCGGGCACTGAAGCTTTCTTT	CASRKQGGPGTEAFF